This T cell receptor (beta chain) was captured in a study of shared clonotypes between healthy human individuals. Across the study: Researchers assigned three CD4 naive, three CD4 memory, two CD8 naive and one CD8 memory plate to each donor.

The run depth of the assay was deep. Produced via immunoSEQ multiplex PCR; TCRdb's table is partial and in-frame only. The sample records almost 750,000 clones, 55% to 80% being singletons. Sequenced input: memory CD4+ T cells sorted from blood. Subset noted: CD45RA-negative fraction. The sequence was collected from a woman aged 30 to 39 in good health.

Written as DNA, the CDR3 is TGTGCCAGCAGCTGGATTGGGGGGGAGACCCAGTACTTC. It translates to CASSWIGGETQYF. The chain has TRBV4-2 and TRBJ2-5; maybe TRBD2 (6 bases). Germline assignment: CDR1 LGHNA and CDR2 YNFKEQ. This CDR3 has 13 residues. The V gene lost 5 bases and the J gene lost 5 bases, with 12 bases spanning the gap.